This entry describes one T cell receptor beta chain. This clonotype was observed a few times. Its antigen is not yet known. Per-base quality was not reported, and no clone a single base away is much larger than it. The CDR3 starts with the cysteine, ends with the phenylalanine, and has 14 residues. The kept DNA is CDR3 alone, 42 bases in frame from the first base. A distance of 10 bases separates the germline ends of V and J, which lose 4 bases and 0 bases respectively. As encoded in the germline V gene, CDR1 is MNHEY while CDR2 is SVGEGT. The run used an Illumina HiSeq 1500. TCRdb took the public reads, trimmed them with fastp at Q25, ran MiXCR for clone calling and kept in-frame beta chains. All rows with the same CDR3 protein become a single entry with the most common DNA and genes. This sample comprises 650,000 to 850,000 distinct CDR3 sequences, 25% to 35% of them detected only once. The biggest ten clones account for 13% of the sample.

This sample is drawn from a study of T cell repertoires in cytomegalovirus infection (dated by TCRdb to between 2018 and 2021). About the study as a whole: Alongside well-studied HLA-B-restricted epitopes, the peptide stimulations were aimed at recently identified HLA-C-restricted CMV epitopes, whose presentation resists viral immunomodulation. The HLA type of each donor mattered for the analysis, because public TCR beta signatures pointed to carriage of CMV infection along with the matching HLA type.

According to the study, the label for this sample's treatment or condition signals: in vitro stimulation with specific CMV peptide epitopes to enrich CMV-specific T cells. The investigation overall reported the following: Carriers of CMV infection plus the relevant HLA type were discriminated by the cumulative frequency of public TCR beta family members in the study cohort and in an independent roughly 350-donor cohort. The ex vivo response was dominated by HLA-C-restricted CMV-specific TCR beta clonotypes, which also provided the single most frequent clonotype in two of eight donors.

The rearrangement combines TRBV6-2 or TRBV6-3 with TRBJ2-7, and perhaps TRBD1 as D gene, on 6 matching bases. The source was cultured CD8+ T cells from PBMCs, collected from culture after CMV antigen stimulation. The sequence was collected from a human donor in good health (CMV status not recorded). Some clones in this sample may be carry-over from other donors' samples. The sequence in DNA is TGTGCCAGCAGTTTCCAGGGGATCTCCTACGAGCAGTACTTC. Its protein reads: CASSFQGISYEQYF.